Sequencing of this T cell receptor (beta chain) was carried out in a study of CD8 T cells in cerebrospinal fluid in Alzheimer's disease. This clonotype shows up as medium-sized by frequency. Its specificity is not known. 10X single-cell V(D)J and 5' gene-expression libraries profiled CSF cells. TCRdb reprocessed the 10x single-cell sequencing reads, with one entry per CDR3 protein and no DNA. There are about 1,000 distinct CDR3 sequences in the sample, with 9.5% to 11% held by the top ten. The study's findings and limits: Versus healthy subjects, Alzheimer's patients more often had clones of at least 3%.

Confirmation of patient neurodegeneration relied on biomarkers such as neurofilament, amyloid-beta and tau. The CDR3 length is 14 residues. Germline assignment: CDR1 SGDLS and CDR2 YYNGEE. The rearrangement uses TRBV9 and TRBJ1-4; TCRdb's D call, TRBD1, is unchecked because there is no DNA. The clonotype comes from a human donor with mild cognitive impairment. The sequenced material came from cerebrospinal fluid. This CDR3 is CASSSGPRNEKLFF.